Here is one T cell receptor (beta chain) with its context. Its antigen is still unknown. Since all of the isolated RNA was reverse transcribed, expressed TCRB transcripts were what got sequenced. The method was immunoSEQ multiplex PCR; TCRdb's version includes in-frame clones alone and lacks a portion of them. This table has 120,000 or so clones, around a sixth appearing once. This sample is part of a study of beta chain features in type 1 diabetes. Study outcomes and limitations: Type 1 diabetes patients had moderately but significantly shorter TCRB CDR3s in all four CD4+ subsets. The study left unresolved whether HLA type influences TCRB rearrangement.

The material sequenced was central memory CD4+ T cells from blood. This TCR derives from a young man with type 1 diabetes.

For the CDR3, the DNA is TGCAGCGTTGTGAAGGGAGGGGGCAACGAGCAGTACTTC. Translated: CSVVKGGGNEQYF. The J gene is TRBJ2-7, the V gene TRBV29-1, with D perhaps given as TRBD1 or TRBD2 (7 bases each). The CDR3 is 13 residues long. The germline V gene has CDR1 SQVTM and CDR2 ANQGSEA. Trimming pared 4 bases from V and 5 bases from J, leaving 15 bases between.